This TCR beta chain was captured by sequencing in a study of shared clonotypes between healthy human individuals. Terminally differentiated effector memory CD45RA+ cells were left out of the naive CD8 fraction, which was CD45RO-negative and positively selected for CCR7. The run depth of the assay was deep. Assay used: immunoSEQ multiplex PCR; TCRdb lists only in-frame clones, some missing. The sample includes about 2 million clones, less than 95% of them seen just once. In the case of this clone: The antigen is unknown.

The CDR3 is 11 amino acids. Trimming shortened V by 7 bases and J by 4 bases, and 9 bases separated the two germline ends. Germline CDR1 and CDR2: SGDLS and YYNGEE. Study conclusions and caveats: Limited genetic and exposure-history diversity came from having few donors. Larger estimated richness was generally seen in naive subsets than in memory subsets.

This clonotype was obtained from a man between 18 and 29 years old in good health. Specimen: naive CD8+ T cells sorted from blood. The genes are TRBV9 and TRBJ2-7, with D unresolved. This chain's CDR3 is CASGKGYEQYF. DNA of the CDR3: TGTGCCAGCGGGAAAGGGTACGAGCAGTACTTC.